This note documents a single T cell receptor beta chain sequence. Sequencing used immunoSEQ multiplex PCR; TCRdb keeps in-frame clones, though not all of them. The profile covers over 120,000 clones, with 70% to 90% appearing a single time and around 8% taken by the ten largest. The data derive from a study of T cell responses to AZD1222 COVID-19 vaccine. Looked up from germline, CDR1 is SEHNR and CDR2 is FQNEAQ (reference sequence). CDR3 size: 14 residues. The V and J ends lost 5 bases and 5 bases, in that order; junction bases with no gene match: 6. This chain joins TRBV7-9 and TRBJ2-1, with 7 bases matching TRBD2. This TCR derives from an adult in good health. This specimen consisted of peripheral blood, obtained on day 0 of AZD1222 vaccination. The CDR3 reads CASSLWGTNNEQFF. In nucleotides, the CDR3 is TGTGCCAGCAGCCTTTGGGGGACTAACAATGAGCAGTTCTTC.